These 6 T cell receptor beta chains were all obtained from the same sample, sequenced in a study of blood T cells in healthy people across ages. It was with a sample-barcoded 5' primer and a J-beta primer mix that a second PCR of about 6 to 12 cycles was run. TCRdb ran MiXCR on the 5' RACE reads and lists one entry per CDR3 protein. The repertoire holds over 1,500,000 distinct CDR3 sequences, with 30% to 40% as singletons. Sequencing input: blood. All receptors derive from a human donor in good health.

This clonotype was seen a few times. The gene calls are TRBV5-1 and TRBJ1-4; tentatively, D is TRBD1 (6 bases). The CDR3 is made up of 14 amino acids. V lost 5 bases and J lost 4, with 12 bases in between. Germline CDR1 is SGHRS and CDR2 is YFSETQ. CDR3 in amino acids: CASSRQAHNEKLFF. CDR3 DNA: TGCGCCAGCAGTCGACAGGCTCATAATGAAAAACTGTTTTTT.

This clonotype appeared a few times. The CDR3 here is CASSLGAVNEQFF. CDR3 nucleotide sequence: TGTGCCAGCAGCCTAGGGGCTGTCAATGAGCAGTTCTTC. V is TRBV7-7 and J is TRBJ2-1; D is perhaps TRBD1 (5 bases). Germline CDR1 reads SSHAT; CDR2 reads FNYEAQ (reference sequence). CDR3 length equals 13 residues. The V and J ends lost 5 bases and 6 bases respectively, with 11 bases between them.

The rearrangement links TRBV29-1 to TRBJ1-4, with 8 bases fitting TRBD1. CDR1 SQVTM and CDR2 ANQGSEA come from the germline V gene. V dropped 8 bases and J dropped 3; count of bases not matched to a gene: 14. The CDR3 is 16 residues long. CDR3 coding DNA: TGCAGCCTCCGAAGGACAGGGAGACGGGCTAATGAAAAACTGTTTTTT. Residues: CSLRRTGRRANEKLFF.

This clonotype was observed a handful of times. The J gene is TRBJ2-1, the V gene TRBV7-2; D remains unclear. The CDR3 is 15 amino acids. From germline, CDR1 is SGHTA and CDR2 FQGNSA. V was clipped by 5 bases and J by 1 base, with 12 bases between them. The CDR3 sequence: CASSPGVVSYNEQFF. The CDR3 DNA follows: TGTGCCAGCAGCCCCGGTGTCGTGTCCTACAATGAGCAGTTCTTC.

J is TRBJ1-1 and V is TRBV6-5, with D possibly matching TRBD1 (5 bases). Germline V gene lookup returns CDR1 MNHEY and CDR2 SVGAGI. The CDR3 spans 15 residues. V shed 6 bases and J shed 5 bases, with 19 bases lying between them. CDR3 DNA sequence: TGTGCCAGCAGCCCCATCAGGGACCTGGGTACTGAAGCTTTCTTT. This sequence encodes CASSPIRDLGTEAFF.

The chain recombines TRBV20-1 with TRBJ1-6, with TRBD1 identical over 8 bases. Per the germline V gene, CDR1 is DFQATT and CDR2 is SNEGSKA (reference sequence). The CDR3 runs to 13 residues. Trimming at V came to 6 bases and at J to 10 bases, leaving 8 bases not matched to a gene. CDR3 DNA: TGCAGTGCCCGGACAGGGACGTGGTCACCCCTCCACTTT. Translating it yields CSARTGTWSPLHF.